The clone carrying this T cell receptor (beta chain) was detected ten times or more. Its target is unknown. This CDR3 is built from 16 residues. The germline CDR1 and CDR2 sequences are SEHNR and FQNEAQ (reference sequence). V dropped 4 bases and J dropped 2; count of bases not matched to a gene: 4. Constant-region reverse primers amplified full-length variable regions, followed by semi-nested Nested Universal Primer A PCR. A single record per CDR3 protein comes from TCRdb applying MiXCR to the 5' RACE reads. This repertoire shows 10,000 to 15,000 distinct CDR3 sequences, about 22% found once; its top ten account for approximately 3%. Points from the study as a whole: The TCR gene usage of tumor memory CD4+ T cells clustered together with blood and lymph node memory CD4+ cells and with lymph node naive CD4+ cells.

Input material: naive CD4+ T cells sorted from blood. Subset given: naive CD4+ T cells, CD4+CD45RA+CD25-. This sequence joins TRBV7-9 and TRBJ2-7; 14 bases align to TRBD2. This clonotype was obtained from a female donor with breast cancer. DNA for the CDR3: TGTGCCAGCAGCTCGGGACTAGCGGGGGTCGCCTACGAGCAGTACTTC. This sequence encodes CASSSGLAGVAYEQYF.